These 27 T cell receptor beta chains came from one sample sequenced in a study of cytomegalovirus exposure and HLA in healthy donors. The PCR made use of 60 Vbeta and 13 Jbeta primers. Libraries were prepared by immunoSEQ multiplex PCR; TCRdb keeps only in-frame clonotypes and omits some of them. The sample includes about 180,000 clones, around three quarters seen only once; the top ten take roughly 2.5%. Input material: PBMCs. The receptor set was obtained from a woman aged 25 to 39 in good health and CMV-seropositive.

The chain joins TRBV4-1 to TRBJ2-5; perhaps TRBD1 as D (6 bases). The CDR3 consists of 14 residues. Germline CDR1 MGHRA, CDR2 YSYEKL. V lost 4 bases to trimming and J lost 5 bases, with 14 bases between them. The CDR3 sequence: CASSPTAGVETQYF. CDR3 DNA: TGCGCCAGCAGCCCTACCGCAGGGGTTGAGACCCAGTACTTC.

The J gene is TRBJ2-7, the V gene TRBV4-3, with D maybe TRBD1 (6 bases). Germline lookup yields CDR1 LGHNA and CDR2 YSLEER. Trimming removed 3 bases at V and 1 base at J, with 7 bases between. The CDR3 is 13 residues long. CDR3 nucleotide sequence: TGCGCCAGCAGCCAGGACAGTTCCTACGAGCAGTACTTC. Translated: CASSQDSSYEQYF.

The chain has TRBV7-7 and TRBJ2-2; no clear D gene. The CDR3 has 12 amino acids. Per germline, CDR1 SSHAT and CDR2 FNYEAQ (reference sequence). Trimming took off 5 bases at V and 6 bases at J, with 7 bases between the two ends. The CDR3 loop is CASSTLAGELFF. The CDR3 DNA sequence: TGTGCCAGCAGCACTTTGGCCGGGGAGCTGTTTTTT.

The chain couples TRBV2 to TRBJ1-2; a weak D match, TRBD1 (6 bases). This CDR3 contains 15 residues. Trimming pared 6 bases from V and 2 bases from J, leaving 16 bases between. CDR1 is SNHLY, CDR2 FYNNEI, per germline. The CDR3 sequence: CASRATGSSNYGYTF. In DNA, the CDR3 is TGTGCCAGCAGGGCTACAGGGTCCTCAAACTATGGCTACACCTTC.

The table lists this clone with a few counts. The chain joins TRBV9 to TRBJ2-2; perhaps TRBD2 as D (5 bases). Between the trimmed V and J ends, which lost 0 bases and 2 bases, there was a span of 11 bases. Germline V lookup: CDR1 SGDLS, CDR2 YYNGEE. The CDR3 runs to 16 residues. CDR3 sequence (DNA): TGTGCCAGCAGCGTAGCTGCCTGGACTAACACCGGGGAGCTGTTTTTT. The encoded protein is CASSVAAWTNTGELFF.

The genes are TRBV19 and TRBJ2-1; D might be TRBD2 (6 bases). CDR1 and CDR2 (germline): LNHDA, SQIVND (reference sequence). The CDR3 has 15 residues. V was cut by 5 bases and J by 8 bases, with 19 bases left in between. The CDR3 nucleotides read TGTGCCAGTAGTTCACGGCACCCGGGGGTCCATGAGCAGTTCTTC. Amino acid sequence: CASSSRHPGVHEQFF.

V usage is TRBV11-2 and J usage is TRBJ2-2, with TRBD1 matching over 10 bases. Germline V gene sequence: CDR1 SGHAT, CDR2 FQNNGV. V shed 1 base and J 6 bases; nucleotides not matched to a gene: 5. The CDR3 runs 16 residues. The CDR3 nucleotides read TGTGCCAGCAGCTTAGTGGGACAGGGGATGTCCGGGGAGCTGTTTTTT. Translating it yields CASSLVGQGMSGELFF.

The chain carries TRBV2 and TRBJ2-2; the D gene is possibly TRBD1 (6 bases). Germline V lookup: CDR1 SNHLY, CDR2 FYNNEI. The ends were cut back, 4 bases at V and 6 bases at J, with 9 bases in the middle. This CDR3 is built from 13 residues. CDR3 in DNA: TGTGCCAGCAGTGTTTGGGGGCCCGGGGAGCTGTTTTTT. The encoded protein is CASSVWGPGELFF. The whole variable domain, filled in from reference TRBV2 and TRBJ2-2, reads EPEVTQTPSHQVTQMGQEVILRCVPISNHLYFYWYRQILGQKVEFLVSFYNNEISEKSEIFDDQFSVERPDGSNFTLKIRSTKLEDSAMYFCASSVWGPGELFFGEGSRLTVL.

This clone was counted between two and nine times. In DNA, the CDR3 is TGTGCCAGCACGACCCCGACAGTCCGATATGGCTACACCTTC. Translated: CASTTPTVRYGYTF. The V call is TRBV28, the J call TRBJ1-2; D possibly corresponds to TRBD1 (5 bases). Germline V gives CDR1 MDHEN, CDR2 SYDVKM. The V end lost 7 bases, the J end lost 5 bases, and 17 bases lay between the germline ends. The length of the CDR3 is 14 residues.

The chain recombines TRBV25-1 with TRBJ2-1; D perhaps matches TRBD2 (5 bases). Per the germline V gene, CDR1 is MGHDK and CDR2 is SYGVNS. The CDR3 contains 16 residues. V lost 1 base and J 6 bases, leaving 16 bases between the germline ends. CDR3 bases: TGTGCCAGCAGTGAATCAAGAGGGCCTGCGGCCAATGAGCAGTTCTTC. Its translation: CASSESRGPAANEQFF.

In this sample, this clone turned up a few times. The CDR3 is CASSFLGLAGGGELFF. The CDR3 DNA is TGTGCCAGCAGCTTCTTGGGACTAGCGGGAGGCGGGGAGCTGTTTTTT. J is TRBJ2-2 and V is TRBV11-3; TRBD2 agrees at 15 bases. With 3 bases clipped from V and 7 bases from J, the junction kept 3 bases outside the gene matches. From germline, CDR1 is SGHNT and CDR2 YENEEA. CDR3 size: 16 residues.

The V call is TRBV4-3, the J call TRBJ2-1; D is possibly TRBD1 (5 bases). The CDR3 runs 14 residues. Trimming shortened V by 6 bases and J by 9 bases, and 18 bases separated the two germline ends. Germline lookup yields CDR1 LGHNA and CDR2 YSLEER. In DNA, the CDR3 is TGCGCCAGCAGAACCTTCAGGGATTCGGGTGAGCAGTTCTTC. Residues: CASRTFRDSGEQFF.

This chain links TRBV5-1 with TRBJ2-5; 8 nucleotides line up with TRBD2. This CDR3 has 13 residues. CDR1 and CDR2 (germline): SGHRS, YFSETQ. Losses at the gene ends were 3 bases for V and 5 bases for J; bases not matched to a gene: 3. The CDR3 sequence is CASSSGGAETQYF. DNA of the CDR3: TGCGCCAGCAGCTCCGGGGGGGCTGAGACCCAGTACTTC.

This clone has just a few counts. The chain links TRBV7-9 to TRBJ1-2, with D maybe TRBD1 (6 bases). CDR3 size: 15 residues. Trimming cost V 4 bases and J 4 bases, with 16 bases left between them. Germline V gives CDR1 SEHNR, CDR2 FQNEAQ (reference sequence). CDR3 sequence (DNA): TGTGCCAGCAGCTCCCCACAGGGCGTGGGCTATGGCTACACCTTC. Its protein product is CASSSPQGVGYGYTF.

This chain connects TRBV7-2 to TRBJ2-2; D may be TRBD2 (7 bases). Germline CDR1 SGHTA, CDR2 FQGNSA. Trimming left V 6 bases short and J 1 base short, with 12 bases between. The CDR3 is 15 amino acids. This CDR3 reads CASRRGGRNTGELFF. Here the CDR3 DNA reads TGTGCCAGCAGGAGGGGGGGACGGAACACCGGGGAGCTGTTTTTT.

This chain uses TRBV9 with TRBJ2-7; D is undetermined. Germline V gene data show CDR1 as SGDLS and CDR2 as YYNGEE. The germline V and J ends were trimmed by 4 bases and 3 bases, with 5 bases remaining between them. This CDR3 is built from 11 residues. The CDR3, as DNA: TGTGCCAGCAGCCCCCACTACGAGCAGTACTTC. It yields the protein CASSPHYEQYF.

The rearrangement joins TRBV19 to TRBJ2-1; 10 nucleotides line up with TRBD2. With 5 bases clipped from V and 0 bases from J, the junction kept 10 bases outside the gene matches. This CDR3 spans 18 amino acids. The germline V gene has CDR1 LNHDA and CDR2 SQIVND (reference sequence). CDR3 residues: CASSYGRLAGNSYNEQFF. CDR3 nucleotide sequence: TGTGCCAGTAGTTACGGGCGACTAGCGGGCAACTCCTACAATGAGCAGTTCTTC. The variable domain in full, completed from reference TRBV19 and TRBJ2-1, reads DGGITQSPKYLFRKEGQNVTLSCEQNLNHDAMYWYRQDPGQGLRLIYYSQIVNDFQKGDIAEGYSVSREKKESFPLTVTSAQKNPTAFYLCASSYGRLAGNSYNEQFFGPGTRLTVL.

A few counts support this clone. The rearrangement links TRBV5-6 to TRBJ1-2, with TRBD1 matching over 8 bases. Germline V CDR1 and CDR2: SGHDT, YYEEEE. CDR3 length: 14 amino acids. The trim removed 4 bases at V and 3 bases at J, leaving 5 bases unmatched. CDR3 sequence (DNA): TGTGCCAGCAGCCCAGGACAGGGCGACTATGGCTACACCTTC. Its protein is CASSPGQGDYGYTF.

The CDR3 loop reads CSPAGVEQYF. The CDR3 nucleotides are TGCAGTCCGGCAGGGGTCGAGCAGTACTTC. This chain connects TRBV20-1 to TRBJ2-7; tentative D call: TRBD1 (6 bases). The V end was cut by 8 bases, the J end by 6 bases, with 11 bases between. Per the germline V gene, CDR1 is DFQATT and CDR2 is SNEGSKA (reference sequence). The CDR3 is 10 residues long.

This rearrangement joins TRBV18 to TRBJ2-5; 8 bases are a match to TRBD1. This CDR3 contains 13 residues. The germline V gene encodes CDR1 KGHSH and CDR2 LQKENI. The ends lost 6 bases at V and 7 bases at J; junction bases unmatched: 7. In nucleotides, the CDR3 is TGTGCCAGCTCCCGCGATACAGGGGGGACCCAGTACTTC. This encodes CASSRDTGGTQYF.

The chain uses TRBV10-1 and TRBJ2-3; tentatively, D is TRBD2 (5 bases). Germline CDR1 WNHNN, CDR2 SYGVQD (reference sequence). Trimming cost V 3 bases and J 6 bases, with 19 bases left between them. This CDR3 is built from 16 residues. The CDR3: CASSDRGRMGSDTQYF. The CDR3 DNA sequence: TGCGCCAGCAGTGATCGGGGTCGGATGGGATCTGATACGCAGTATTTT.

This rearrangement joins TRBV10-3 to TRBJ1-2; TRBD1 aligns across 8 bases. Germline V gives CDR1 ENHRY, CDR2 SYGVKD. Germline trimming cut 7 bases from V and 6 bases from J; bases unmatched to any gene: 7. This CDR3 has 13 amino acids. The DNA for the CDR3 is TGTGCCATCACGTCACAGGGGGGGCATGGCTACACCTTC. It translates to CAITSQGGHGYTF.

J is TRBJ1-4 and V is TRBV4-3; maybe TRBD1 (6 bases). Trimming left V 0 bases short and J 6 bases short, with 14 bases between. The CDR3 consists of 16 residues. Germline CDR1 and CDR2: LGHNA and YSLEER. Here the CDR3 DNA reads TGCGCCAGCAGCCAAGATATTCAGGGGAGCTATGAAAAACTGTTTTTT. Amino acid sequence: CASSQDIQGSYEKLFF.

The J gene is TRBJ2-5, the V gene TRBV6-6; a possible D gene is TRBD1 (6 bases). The CDR3 covers 14 residues. The ends were cut back, 4 bases at V and 4 bases at J, with 13 bases in the middle. Germline assignment: CDR1 MNHNY and CDR2 SVGAGI (reference sequence). CDR3 bases: TGTGCCAGCAGTTTTAGGCTACAGGGAGAGACCCAGTACTTC. This gives the protein CASSFRLQGETQYF.

In its sample, this clone was seen a few times. This chain links TRBV28 with TRBJ2-7; tentative D call: TRBD1 (6 bases). V lost 5 bases to trimming and J lost 2 bases, with 13 bases between them. The CDR3 extends over 14 amino acids. CDR1 is MDHEN, CDR2 SYDVKM, per germline. The CDR3 region is CASSRGQDPYEQYF. As DNA, the CDR3 is TGTGCCAGCAGTAGGGGACAAGACCCCTACGAGCAGTACTTC.

In this sample, this clone turned up a few times. The chain has TRBV4-1 and TRBJ2-3; tentative D call: TRBD1 (6 bases). Germline values: CDR1 MGHRA, CDR2 YSYEKL. V lost 1 base and J lost 0, with 14 bases in between. The CDR3 length is 17 residues. DNA for the CDR3: TGCGCCAGCAGCCAAGCCGCCCAGGGGTTTAGCACAGATACGCAGTATTTT. Translating it yields CASSQAAQGFSTDTQYF.

The rearrangement joins TRBV11-3 to TRBJ2-2; possibly TRBD1 for D (6 bases). In germline, CDR1 is SGHNT, CDR2 YENEEA. Trimming removed 3 bases at V and 0 bases at J, with 8 bases between. CDR3 length equals 15 residues. CDR3 loop: CASSFGTTNTGELFF. The CDR3 DNA is TGTGCCAGCAGCTTTGGGACAACGAACACCGGGGAGCTGTTTTTT.